This TCR beta chain was observed in a study of shared clonotypes between healthy human individuals. In the study overall: Used for every donor were three CD4 naive, three CD4 memory, two CD8 naive and one CD8 memory plate. Findings of the study overall: Non-shared clonotypes had lower generation probabilities than clonotypes shared by all four sorted-subset donors. Large sequencing depth failed to make sorted-subset sequencing complete, rarefaction showed.

Produced via immunoSEQ multiplex PCR; TCRdb's table is partial and in-frame only. This sample has about 730,000 clones; 72% occur once, and the top ten carry under 2%. In regard to this clone: What it recognizes is unknown.

Splitting of CD4+ cells produced CD45RA+ naive and CD45RA-negative memory subsets. CDR3 length equals 15 residues. Trimming shortened V by 3 bases and J by 2 bases, and 12 bases separated the two germline ends. Germline-derived CDR1 and CDR2 are SGHAT and FQDESV (reference sequence). The chain employs TRBV11-1 and TRBJ2-3, with a weak D call TRBD2 (5 bases). This receptor was taken from a woman aged 30 to 39 in good health. Sequenced: memory CD4+ T cells sorted from blood. Sample subset: CD45RA-negative fraction. CDR3 loop: CASSFPMGVTDTQYF. CDR3 bases: TGTGCCAGCAGCTTTCCAATGGGAGTCACAGATACGCAGTATTTT.